This T cell receptor (beta chain) came from a study of T cell repertoires in aging, cancer and after chemotherapy. Across the whole study: The full dataset contained roughly 8.8 million TCR reads. The study's findings and limits: In healthy donors, age-related TCR diversity loss mainly reflected lost richness. Across the chemotherapy interval, each cancer cohort showed higher median generation probability, suggesting thymic rebound.

A mixed TRB-A/B primer pool amplified rearranged TRB by multiplex touch-down PCR. TCRdb reprocessed the multiplex PCR reads via MiXCR and lists one record per CDR3 protein. This sample has more than 7,000 distinct CDR3 sequences, with under 35% found just once. In this sample, this clonotype turned up a few times. The antigen is undetermined. Peripheral blood genomic DNA, not sorted cells or RNA, was the template. Input material: blood. This clonotype originated in a human donor in good health.

As DNA, the CDR3 is TGTGCCAGCAGCTTCACTCTCGGGGCCTATAACGAAGAGACCCAGTACTTC. Encoded protein: CASSFTLGAYNEETQYF. This chain uses TRBV5-6 with TRBJ2-5; D possibly uses TRBD1 or TRBD2 (5 bases each). CDR1 is SGHDT, CDR2 YYEEEE, per germline. The V and J ends lost 2 bases and 3 bases respectively, with 20 bases between them. The CDR3 is 17 amino acids.